These T cell receptor beta chains were read from a single sample in a study of blood T cell repertoires in COVID-19. Here immunoSEQ multiplex PCR was the method, and the copy in TCRdb shows in-frame clones only, minus some. This sample yields some 260,000 clones, of which around 90% are seen a single time; around 0.78% belongs to the top ten. The sample consisted of peripheral blood. These receptors all stem from a woman aged 25 to 39 with acute or convalescent COVID-19. Both conserved end residues are part of each CDR3. The D gene is left open where the match is weak. The size of a clone is reported for some rows only, either as once, few or many, or as a class for expanded clones.

j_gene: TRBJ1-1; d_gene: NA; abundance: NA; v_gene: TRBV24-1; CDR3aa: CATRKTGANTEAFF; CDR3nt: TGTGCCACCAGGAAGACAGGAGCGAACACTGAAGCTTTCTTT
j_gene: TRBJ2-1; d_gene: TRBD2; abundance: NA; v_gene: TRBV9; CDR3aa: CASSVSGRLLNEQFF; CDR3nt: TGTGCCAGCAGCGTTAGCGGGAGGCTCCTAAATGAGCAGTTCTTC
j_gene: TRBJ2-5; d_gene: NA; abundance: NA; v_gene: TRBV2; CDR3aa: CASFRGIKETQYF; CDR3nt: TGTGCCAGCTTCCGAGGGATTAAAGAGACCCAGTACTTC
j_gene: TRBJ2-1; d_gene: NA; abundance: NA; v_gene: TRBV2; CDR3aa: CASRRGEGHNEQFF; CDR3nt: TGTGCCAGCAGAAGGGGGGAGGGACACAATGAGCAGTTCTTC
j_gene: TRBJ2-7; d_gene: NA; abundance: few; v_gene: TRBV7-8; CDR3aa: CASSSGTQTYEQYF; CDR3nt: TGTGCCAGCAGCTCCGGGACACAGACCTACGAGCAGTACTTC
j_gene: TRBJ2-5; d_gene: NA; abundance: NA; v_gene: TRBV18; CDR3aa: CASSPFSETQYF; CDR3nt: TGTGCCAGCTCACCATTCTCAGAGACCCAGTACTTC
j_gene: TRBJ2-5; d_gene: NA; abundance: NA; v_gene: TRBV11-2; CDR3aa: CASSYLLALSETQYF; CDR3nt: TGTGCCAGCAGTTACCTTCTAGCGTTGTCGGAGACCCAGTACTTC
j_gene: TRBJ1-2; d_gene: NA; abundance: NA; v_gene: TRBV4-3; CDR3aa: CASSQDRVRIGYTF; CDR3nt: TGCGCCAGCAGCCAAGACAGGGTACGAATTGGCTACACCTTC
j_gene: TRBJ2-7; d_gene: NA; abundance: NA; v_gene: TRBV7-8; CDR3aa: CASSFLGSAGEQYF; CDR3nt: TGTGCCAGCAGCTTTCTCGGGTCAGCGGGCGAGCAGTACTTC
j_gene: TRBJ2-5; d_gene: NA; abundance: once; v_gene: TRBV5-1; CDR3aa: CASSSRGLETQYF; CDR3nt: TGCGCCAGCAGCTCCCGAGGGTTAGAGACCCAGTACTTC
j_gene: TRBJ2-2; d_gene: NA; abundance: NA; v_gene: TRBV2; CDR3aa: CASGSPDTGELFF; CDR3nt: TGTGCCAGCGGGAGCCCGGACACCGGGGAGCTGTTTTTT
j_gene: TRBJ2-5; d_gene: TRBD1; abundance: once; v_gene: TRBV19; CDR3aa: CASSIRGGLQETQYF; CDR3nt: TGTGCCAGTAGTATTAGAGGGGGCCTCCAAGAGACCCAGTACTTC
j_gene: TRBJ2-5; d_gene: TRBD2; abundance: NA; v_gene: TRBV30; CDR3aa: CAWSVPSGRASKETQYF; CDR3nt: TGTGCCTGGAGTGTCCCTAGCGGGAGGGCCTCTAAAGAGACCCAGTACTTC
j_gene: TRBJ1-2; d_gene: TRBD1; abundance: NA; v_gene: TRBV19; CDR3aa: CASSKQRGQPTIYGYTF; CDR3nt: TGTGCCAGTAGTAAGCAGAGGGGACAGCCAACTATTTACGGCTACACCTTC
j_gene: TRBJ2-3; d_gene: NA; abundance: NA; v_gene: TRBV4-3; CDR3aa: CASSLLSVGTDTQYF; CDR3nt: TGCGCCAGCAGCCTACTTAGCGTTGGCACAGATACGCAGTATTTT
j_gene: TRBJ2-3; d_gene: TRBD2; abundance: NA; v_gene: TRBV5-1; CDR3aa: CASSLAILAGGSTDTQYF; CDR3nt: TGCGCCAGCAGCTTGGCCATACTAGCGGGAGGGAGCACAGATACGCAGTATTTT
j_gene: TRBJ2-5; d_gene: NA; abundance: NA; v_gene: TRBV30; CDR3aa: CACGAPQETQYF; CDR3nt: TGTGCCTGCGGTGCGCCACAAGAGACCCAGTACTTC
j_gene: TRBJ2-1; d_gene: NA; abundance: NA; v_gene: TRBV9; CDR3aa: CASSSYGTYNEQFF; CDR3nt: TGTGCCAGCAGCTCTTACGGGACCTACAATGAGCAGTTCTTC
j_gene: TRBJ2-7; d_gene: NA; abundance: NA; v_gene: TRBV2; CDR3aa: CASQGGPYEQYF; CDR3nt: TGTGCCAGCCAAGGGGGTCCCTACGAGCAGTACTTC
j_gene: TRBJ1-5; d_gene: NA; abundance: NA; v_gene: TRBV30; CDR3aa: CAWSSGVQRVRPQHF; CDR3nt: TGTGCCTGGTCCTCAGGGGTTCAAAGGGTTAGGCCCCAGCATTTT
j_gene: TRBJ2-1; d_gene: TRBD2; abundance: many; v_gene: TRBV30; CDR3aa: CAWRPSGSLNEQFF; CDR3nt: TGTGCCTGGCGACCTAGCGGGAGTTTAAATGAGCAGTTCTTC
j_gene: TRBJ2-1; d_gene: NA; abundance: few; v_gene: TRBV5-4; CDR3aa: CASSPTGGAGKFF; CDR3nt: TGTGCCAGCAGCCCGACTGGAGGGGCCGGGAAGTTCTTC
j_gene: TRBJ2-2; d_gene: NA; abundance: few; v_gene: TRBV7-2; CDR3aa: CASSLDRTNTGELFF; CDR3nt: TGTGCCAGCAGCTTAGACAGGACGAACACCGGGGAGCTGTTTTTT
j_gene: TRBJ2-7; d_gene: NA; abundance: NA; v_gene: TRBV13; CDR3aa: CASSLGRKISRLYEQYF; CDR3nt: TGTGCCAGCAGCTTAGGCCGTAAGATTAGCCGATTATACGAGCAGTACTTC
j_gene: TRBJ2-6; d_gene: NA; abundance: NA; v_gene: TRBV19; CDR3aa: CASSIRVLSSGANVLTF; CDR3nt: TGTGCCAGTAGTATCAGGGTTTTGAGCTCTGGGGCCAACGTCCTGACTTTC
j_gene: TRBJ2-7; d_gene: TRBD2; abundance: NA; v_gene: TRBV27; CDR3aa: CASILSGTSGTRAYEQYF; CDR3nt: TGTGCCAGCATTTTATCCGGGACTAGCGGGACCCGGGCCTACGAGCAGTACTTC
j_gene: TRBJ1-6; d_gene: NA; abundance: NA; v_gene: TRBV25-1; CDR3aa: CASSEYREFPNNSPLHF; CDR3nt: TGTGCCAGCAGTGAATATAGGGAGTTTCCAAATAATTCACCCCTCCACTTT
j_gene: TRBJ2-3; d_gene: NA; abundance: NA; v_gene: TRBV5-1; CDR3aa: CASSFEQSGTDTQYF; CDR3nt: TGCGCCAGCAGCTTCGAACAGTCGGGCACAGATACGCAGTATTTT
j_gene: TRBJ1-1; d_gene: NA; abundance: NA; v_gene: TRBV6-5; CDR3aa: CASSKTRDGQTEAFF; CDR3nt: TGTGCCAGCAGTAAAACCCGGGACGGACAGACTGAAGCTTTCTTT
j_gene: TRBJ2-5; d_gene: TRBD1; abundance: once; v_gene: TRBV30; CDR3aa: CAWSSGTGGSETQYF; CDR3nt: TGTGCCTGGAGTTCCGGGACAGGGGGCTCGGAGACCCAGTACTTC
j_gene: TRBJ2-3; d_gene: TRBD2; abundance: NA; v_gene: TRBV3-1/TRBV3-2; CDR3aa: CASALAGAREDTQYF; CDR3nt: TGTGCCAGCGCTCTAGCGGGAGCCCGGGAGGATACGCAGTATTTT
j_gene: TRBJ2-1; d_gene: NA; abundance: NA; v_gene: TRBV19; CDR3aa: CASRDLVEQFF; CDR3nt: TGTGCCAGTAGGGACTTGGTTGAGCAGTTCTTC
j_gene: TRBJ2-3; d_gene: TRBD2; abundance: NA; v_gene: TRBV10-3; CDR3aa: CATRASGGDTQYF; CDR3nt: TGTGCCACCAGGGCTAGCGGGGGAGATACGCAGTATTTT
j_gene: TRBJ2-3; d_gene: TRBD2; abundance: NA; v_gene: TRBV6-1; CDR3aa: CASSATLTTSGDTDTQYF; CDR3nt: TGTGCCAGCAGTGCCACCTTAACTACTAGCGGGGACACAGATACGCAGTATTTT
j_gene: TRBJ2-7; d_gene: NA; abundance: NA; v_gene: TRBV21-1; CDR3aa: CASSIQTGGAFYEQYF; CDR3nt: TGTGCCAGCAGCATTCAAACAGGGGGCGCATTCTACGAGCAGTACTTC
j_gene: TRBJ2-7; d_gene: NA; abundance: once; v_gene: TRBV11-2; CDR3aa: CASSFTGEAEQYF; CDR3nt: TGTGCCAGCAGCTTCACAGGGGAGGCCGAGCAGTACTTC
j_gene: TRBJ2-7; d_gene: NA; abundance: NA; v_gene: TRBV27; CDR3aa: CASSLGQGTYEQYF; CDR3nt: TGTGCCAGCAGTTTAGGGCAGGGTACCTACGAGCAGTACTTC